Below, 16 T cell receptor beta chains from the same sample are listed, as sequenced in a study of blood T cell repertoires in COVID-19. Profiled with immunoSEQ multiplex PCR; TCRdb holds only in-frame clones, not every one. The data show about 210,000 clones, 80% to 85% seen once. Sequenced sample: PBMCs or T cells enriched from blood (not recorded which). The receptors originated from a woman in her fifties or sixties with acute COVID-19.

The chain combines TRBV5-6 with TRBJ2-7; 10 nucleotides line up with TRBD1. Per the germline V gene, CDR1 is SGHDT and CDR2 is YYEEEE. V lost 2 bases, J lost 5 bases, and 7 bases stayed unmatched. The CDR3 is made up of 15 amino acids. The CDR3 region is CASSFSGTGVDEQYF. DNA for the CDR3: TGTGCCAGCAGCTTCTCCGGGACAGGGGTCGACGAGCAGTACTTC.

On this clone itself: The junction departs from the called germline gene at one end, perhaps through a read error. The gene calls are TRBV7-7 and TRBJ1-1; D possibly corresponds to TRBD1 (5 bases). CDR1 SSHAT and CDR2 FNYEAQ come from the germline V gene (reference sequence). This CDR3 comprises 16 residues. DNA for the CDR3: TGTGCTAGCAGCTTAATAGGCGACAGTCTGAACACTGAAGCTTTCTTT. It encodes CASSLIGDSLNTEAFF.

This chain uses TRBV9 with TRBJ1-2; 8 bases match TRBD1. This CDR3 comprises 15 residues. The V gene's germline CDR1 is SGDLS and CDR2 YYNGEE. Germline trimming cut 0 bases from V and 8 bases from J; bases unmatched to any gene: 9. CDR3 nucleotide sequence: TGTGCCAGCAGCGTAGTACAGGGGGGTTCGTGGGGCTACACCTTC. Protein product: CASSVVQGGSWGYTF.

The chain recombines TRBV6-5 with TRBJ2-7, with TRBD1 matching 9 bases. Per the germline V gene, CDR1 is MNHEY and CDR2 is SVGAGI. This CDR3 region has 13 residues. V gave up 8 bases and J gave up 3 bases; unmatched junction bases: 5. In DNA, the CDR3 is TGTGCCAGCGGGGGGACAGGGATCTACGAGCAGTACTTC. Translating it yields CASGGTGIYEQYF.

The CDR3 coding sequence is TGTGCCAGCAGCTTGGGGCAGGGGGATGGCTACACCTTC. Protein product: CASSLGQGDGYTF. The gene calls are TRBV5-6 and TRBJ1-2; 7 positions agree with TRBD1. Germline CDR1 is SGHDT and CDR2 is YYEEEE. The CDR3 runs to 13 residues. J gave up 6 bases and V 0 bases, and 2 bases lay outside the gene matches. The full variable domain, its missing parts supplied by reference TRBV5-6 and TRBJ1-2, is DAGVTQSPTHLIKTRGQQVTLRCSPKSGHDTVSWYQQALGQGPQFIFQYYEEEERQRGNFPDRFSGHQFPNYSSELNVNALLLGDSALYLCASSLGQGDGYTFGSGTRLTVV.

The genes are TRBV7-8 and TRBJ1-3; D is unclear. This CDR3 comprises 12 residues. The V gene's germline CDR1 is SGHVS and CDR2 FQNEAQ. V lost 5 bases, J lost 3 bases, and 5 bases lay in between. The DNA of the CDR3 is TGTGCCAGCAGCCCCAATGGAAACACCATATATTTT. Translated: CASSPNGNTIYF.

This clone was detected only once. The chain is built from TRBV2 and TRBJ2-7; D gene unclear. This CDR3 contains 12 residues. Germline V gene lookup returns CDR1 SNHLY and CDR2 FYNNEI. Between the trimmed V and J ends, which lost 6 bases and 2 bases, there was a span of 8 bases. The CDR3 DNA reads as TGTGCCAGCAGGTGGCACACCTACGAGCAGTACTTC. Protein product: CASRWHTYEQYF.

This chain connects TRBV11-2 to TRBJ2-7; weak D call: TRBD1 (6 bases). CDR1 and CDR2 from the germline V gene are SGHAT and FQNNGV. The CDR3 runs 16 residues. V was shortened by 5 bases and J by 0 bases, with 17 bases between the two germline ends. The CDR3 protein is CASSPLTGILSYEQYF. The CDR3 coding sequence is TGTGCCAGCAGCCCGCTCACAGGGATCCTCTCCTACGAGCAGTACTTC.

The chain carries TRBV7-3 and TRBJ1-3; no definite D call. The CDR3 totals 13 residues. The V gene lost 2 bases and the J gene lost 4 bases, with 6 bases spanning the gap. Germline values: CDR1 SGHTA, CDR2 FQGTGA. CDR3 in DNA: TGTGCCAGCAGCTTAGGGGAGGGAAACACCATATATTTT. Amino acid sequence: CASSLGEGNTIYF.

The chain recombines TRBV27 with TRBJ1-5; D may be TRBD1 (6 bases). The germline V gene encodes CDR1 MNHEY and CDR2 SMNVEV (reference sequence). V gave up 0 bases and J gave up 6 bases, with 12 bases separating them. The CDR3 spans 15 residues. CDR3 nucleotide sequence: TGTGCCAGCAGTTTATCAGGGGGGGCGGGTCAGCCCCAGCATTTT. Translated: CASSLSGGAGQPQHF.

The CDR3 DNA is TGTGCCAGCAGCCGAACAGGGGCCGGGGAGACCCAGTACTTC. Residues: CASSRTGAGETQYF. The chain links TRBV7-8 to TRBJ2-5; 7 nucleotides agree with TRBD1. This CDR3 region has 14 residues. Looked up from germline, CDR1 is SGHVS and CDR2 is FQNEAQ. The junction had 8 bases not matched to a gene; V was cut back by 5 bases and J by 5 bases.

The chain combines TRBV5-1 with TRBJ1-5, with D possibly TRBD1 on 5 matching bases. The ends were cut back, 0 bases at V and 0 bases at J, with 13 bases in the middle. Germline lookup yields CDR1 SGHRS and CDR2 YFSETQ. This CDR3 is 17 amino acids long. Here the CDR3 DNA reads TGCGCCAGCAGCTTGGGGCAGGGTCCATATAGCAATCAGCCCCAGCATTTT. It encodes CASSLGQGPYSNQPQHF.

The J gene is TRBJ2-5, the V gene TRBV9, with a tentative D call TRBD2 (6 bases). The germline V gene has CDR1 SGDLS and CDR2 YYNGEE. The V end lost 4 bases, the J end lost 2 bases, and 15 bases lay between the germline ends. CDR3 length equals 15 residues. In nucleotides, the CDR3 is TGTGCCAGCAGCTCCGCGGGGACCGGACAAGAGACCCAGTACTTC. Translated: CASSSAGTGQETQYF.

Only a few counts were recorded for this clone. The V call is TRBV7-9, the J call TRBJ2-1; TRBD1 agrees at 8 bases. Trimming cost V 5 bases and J 6 bases; bases outside gene matches: 9. The CDR3 contains 15 residues. CDR1 and CDR2 (germline): SEHNR, FQNEAQ (reference sequence). The CDR3 region is CASSIGQGGSNEQFF. CDR3 in DNA: TGTGCCAGCAGCATAGGACAGGGTGGGAGCAATGAGCAGTTCTTC.

V and J are TRBV5-6 and TRBJ1-1; 11 bases are shared with TRBD1. This CDR3 contains 14 residues. Looked up from germline, CDR1 is SGHDT and CDR2 is YYEEEE. Trimming removed 7 bases from V and 6 bases from J; junction bases left unmatched: 8. DNA for the CDR3: TGTGCCAGCGGCGGGACAGGGGGTACGGCTGAAGCTTTCTTT. This encodes CASGGTGGTAEAFF.

This clone has only one observation. CDR3 nucleotides: TGTGCCAGCGGGGGGGCTAGCGTCCACGAGCAGTACTTC. Its protein product is CASGGASVHEQYF. The J gene is TRBJ2-7, the V gene TRBV2; TRBD2 is a possible D gene (7 bases). Germline CDR1 and CDR2: SNHLY and FYNNEI. The CDR3 is 13 amino acids. With 8 bases removed from V and 5 bases from J, the gap between germline ends came to 16 bases. The complete variable domain, with remaining parts taken from reference TRBV2 and TRBJ2-7, reads EPEVTQTPSHQVTQMGQEVILRCVPISNHLYFYWYRQILGQKVEFLVSFYNNEISEKSEIFDDQFSVERPDGSNFTLKIRSTKLEDSAMYFCASGGASVHEQYFGPGTRLTVT.